This T cell receptor (beta chain) appears in the sequencing data of a study of T cells after yellow fever vaccination. Overall study results and limits: A secondary response was less intense yet reached its peak sooner, at day 5 versus 15.

The sample holds many counts of this clonotype. Its antigen is as yet unknown. CDR1 MDHEN and CDR2 SYDVKM come from the germline V gene. V was trimmed by 7 bases and J by 2 bases, leaving 23 bases between them. The CDR3 is 17 amino acids. TCR cDNA, made by 5'RACE template switching, carried an added universal primer site and UMIs. Each CDR3 protein gets one entry after TCRdb re-called the 5' RACE reads with MiXCR. Here the sample spans under 300,000 distinct CDR3 sequences, about 7% being singletons. The TCR was taken from a man under 40 who received the YFV17D yellow fever vaccine. This chain connects TRBV28 to TRBJ1-1; TRBD1 is a possible D gene (6 bases). Source: CD4+ T cells sorted from PBMCs, taken 15 days after the yellow fever booster vaccination. The CDR3 region has the DNA TGTGCCAGCACGGGTGGGGGGGCGCAGAGTCTTAACACTGAAGCTTTCTTT. Amino acid sequence: CASTGGGAQSLNTEAFF.